These T cell receptor beta chains were read from a single sample in a study of T cells in localized non-small cell lung cancer. Here immunoSEQ multiplex PCR was the method, and the copy in TCRdb shows in-frame clones only, minus some. The data contain roughly 35,000 clones, about nine tenths of them singletons. The sample consisted of peripheral blood, taken before any cancer treatment. These receptors all stem from a female donor older than 55 with stage I lung adenocarcinoma. CDR3s include the opening cysteine and the closing phenylalanine or tryptophan. Fields, in order: V gene, clone size, D gene, J gene, CDR3 length, CDR3 protein, CDR3 DNA. D genes are given only for firm matches. A row's size may be missing; if present it is once, few, many or a size class.

v_gene: TRBV7-2; abundance: once; d_gene: -; j_gene: TRBJ1-2; len: 13; CDR3aa: CASSFTREYGYTF; CDR3nt: TGTGCCAGCAGCTTCACCAGGGAGTATGGCTACACCTTC
v_gene: TRBV5-4; abundance: -; d_gene: -; j_gene: TRBJ1-1; len: 13; CDR3aa: CASSIGVNTEAFF; CDR3nt: TGTGCCAGCAGCATTGGGGTGAACACTGAAGCTTTCTTT
v_gene: TRBV5-1; abundance: -; d_gene: -; j_gene: TRBJ1-5; len: 13; CDR3aa: CASSRYPNQPQHF; CDR3nt: TGCGCCAGCAGCCGTTACCCCAATCAGCCCCAGCATTTT
v_gene: TRBV19; abundance: -; d_gene: TRBD1; j_gene: TRBJ1-2; len: 15; CDR3aa: CASSPTGGPNYGYTF; CDR3nt: TGTGCCAGTAGTCCGACAGGGGGCCCTAACTATGGCTACACCTTC
v_gene: TRBV11-2; abundance: -; d_gene: -; j_gene: TRBJ2-7; len: 16; CDR3aa: CASSLLSGVRIYEQYF; CDR3nt: TGTGCCAGCAGCCTCCTATCAGGGGTCCGGATCTACGAGCAGTACTTC
v_gene: TRBV5-6; abundance: -; d_gene: -; j_gene: TRBJ2-3; len: 17; CDR3aa: CASSLVAARVDTDTQYF; CDR3nt: TGTGCCAGCAGCTTGGTGGCGGCCCGGGTCGACACAGATACGCAGTATTTT
v_gene: TRBV25-1; abundance: -; d_gene: TRBD1; j_gene: TRBJ2-2; len: 14; CDR3aa: CASSGTGATGELFF; CDR3nt: TGTGCCAGCAGTGGCACAGGGGCGACCGGGGAGCTGTTTTTT
v_gene: TRBV28; abundance: once; d_gene: -; j_gene: TRBJ1-2; len: 15; CDR3aa: CASSLSTSDSYGYTF; CDR3nt: TGTGCCAGCAGTTTATCCACCTCCGATAGCTATGGCTACACCTTC
v_gene: TRBV30; abundance: -; d_gene: -; j_gene: TRBJ1-3; len: 13; CDR3aa: CAWSVGTGNTIYF; CDR3nt: TGTGCCTGGAGTGTTGGGACTGGAAACACCATATATTTT
v_gene: TRBV10-3; abundance: once; d_gene: -; j_gene: TRBJ2-7; len: 12; CDR3aa: CAAGADSYEQYF; CDR3nt: TGCGCCGCGGGGGCAGACTCCTACGAGCAGTACTTC
v_gene: TRBV7-2; abundance: -; d_gene: TRBD1; j_gene: TRBJ1-5; len: 15; CDR3aa: CASSGTGVGNQPQHF; CDR3nt: TGTGCCAGCAGCGGGACAGGGGTTGGCAATCAGCCCCAGCATTTT
v_gene: TRBV27; abundance: -; d_gene: -; j_gene: TRBJ1-3; len: 13; CDR3aa: CARSTLAGNTIYF; CDR3nt: TGTGCCAGATCGACCCTCGCTGGAAACACCATATATTTT
v_gene: TRBV7-2; abundance: -; d_gene: -; j_gene: TRBJ2-2; len: 15; CDR3aa: CASSLAGLDTGELFF; CDR3nt: TGTGCCAGCAGCTTAGCGGGGCTGGACACCGGGGAGCTGTTTTTT
v_gene: TRBV30; abundance: -; d_gene: -; j_gene: TRBJ2-5; len: 15; CDR3aa: CAWSESASFRETQYF; CDR3nt: TGTGCCTGGAGTGAATCGGCTAGTTTTCGGGAGACCCAGTACTTC
v_gene: TRBV5-6; abundance: once; d_gene: -; j_gene: TRBJ1-2; len: 12; CDR3aa: CASSLVSSGYTF; CDR3nt: TGTGCCAGCAGCTTGGTAAGCTCTGGCTACACCTTC
v_gene: TRBV7-2; abundance: once; d_gene: TRBD1; j_gene: TRBJ2-1; len: 14; CDR3aa: CASSLGQGSDEQFF; CDR3nt: TGTGCCAGCAGCTTAGGACAGGGTAGTGATGAGCAGTTCTTC
v_gene: TRBV28; abundance: once; d_gene: -; j_gene: TRBJ1-1; len: 15; CDR3aa: CASILRRLMNTEAFF; CDR3nt: TGTGCCAGCATCCTGAGGAGACTCATGAACACTGAAGCTTTCTTT
v_gene: TRBV9; abundance: -; d_gene: -; j_gene: TRBJ1-1; len: 15; CDR3aa: CASSVNLQANTEAFF; CDR3nt: TGTGCCAGCAGCGTAAACTTACAGGCGAACACTGAAGCTTTCTTT
v_gene: TRBV5-1; abundance: few; d_gene: TRBD2; j_gene: TRBJ2-5; len: 16; CDR3aa: CASSGRTSGGAETQYF; CDR3nt: TGCGCCAGCAGCGGGCGGACTAGCGGGGGGGCCGAGACCCAGTACTTC
v_gene: TRBV30; abundance: -; d_gene: TRBD2; j_gene: TRBJ2-1; len: 13; CDR3aa: CALLAGGPDEQFF; CDR3nt: TGTGCCCTTCTGGCGGGGGGGCCGGATGAGCAGTTCTTC
v_gene: TRBV14; abundance: -; d_gene: -; j_gene: TRBJ1-2; len: 15; CDR3aa: CASSQSRSPNYGYTF; CDR3nt: TGTGCCAGCAGCCAATCCAGGAGCCCTAACTATGGCTACACCTTC
v_gene: TRBV19; abundance: -; d_gene: -; j_gene: TRBJ1-3; len: 14; CDR3aa: CASTINRPGNTIYF; CDR3nt: TGTGCCAGTACCATCAACCGGCCTGGAAACACCATATATTTT
v_gene: TRBV11-2; abundance: -; d_gene: TRBD1; j_gene: TRBJ2-4; len: 16; CDR3aa: CASSPGTGGAKNIQYF; CDR3nt: TGTGCCAGCAGCCCAGGAACAGGGGGAGCCAAAAACATTCAGTACTTC
v_gene: TRBV27; abundance: -; d_gene: TRBD1; j_gene: TRBJ2-7; len: 15; CDR3aa: CASRPTGTGFYEQYF; CDR3nt: TGTGCCAGCAGACCGACCGGGACAGGGTTCTACGAGCAGTACTTC
v_gene: TRBV7-3; abundance: once; d_gene: -; j_gene: TRBJ1-1; len: 13; CDR3aa: CASSLEAYTEAFF; CDR3nt: TGTGCCAGCAGCCTCGAGGCTTACACTGAAGCTTTCTTT
v_gene: TRBV10-2; abundance: -; d_gene: TRBD2; j_gene: TRBJ2-3; len: 17; CDR3aa: CASSGLAGAFTTDTQYF; CDR3nt: TGCGCCAGCAGTGGACTAGCGGGGGCCTTTACCACAGATACGCAGTATTTT
v_gene: TRBV6-1; abundance: -; d_gene: TRBD1; j_gene: TRBJ1-2; len: 17; CDR3aa: CASSEGLPGQGSGGYTF; CDR3nt: TGTGCCAGCAGTGAAGGACTTCCGGGACAGGGGTCGGGAGGCTACACCTTC
v_gene: TRBV18; abundance: -; d_gene: -; j_gene: TRBJ1-2; len: 14; CDR3aa: CASSPQRANYGYTF; CDR3nt: TGTGCCAGCTCACCGCAACGAGCTAACTATGGCTACACCTTC
v_gene: TRBV7-2; abundance: -; d_gene: TRBD1; j_gene: TRBJ1-2; len: 13; CDR3aa: CVSSPTGESGYTF; CDR3nt: TGTGTCAGCAGCCCGACAGGGGAGTCTGGCTACACCTTC
v_gene: TRBV5-1; abundance: -; d_gene: TRBD1; j_gene: TRBJ2-3; len: 16; CDR3aa: CASRRTGGLSTDTQYF; CDR3nt: TGCGCCAGCAGGCGAACAGGGGGTTTAAGCACAGATACGCAGTATTTT
v_gene: TRBV6-1; abundance: -; d_gene: -; j_gene: TRBJ1-1; len: 14; CDR3aa: CASKERGENTEAFF; CDR3nt: TGTGCCAGCAAGGAAAGAGGGGAGAACACTGAAGCTTTCTTT
v_gene: TRBV25-1; abundance: -; d_gene: -; j_gene: TRBJ1-2; len: 13; CDR3aa: CASSDRGRVSYTF; CDR3nt: TGTGCCAGCAGTGATCGAGGGAGGGTTAGCTACACCTTC
v_gene: TRBV30; abundance: -; d_gene: -; j_gene: TRBJ2-4; len: 14; CDR3aa: CAWSRGANENIQYF; CDR3nt: TGTGCCTGGAGTAGGGGGGCCAACGAGAACATTCAGTACTTC
v_gene: TRBV2; abundance: -; d_gene: -; j_gene: TRBJ2-2; len: 16; CDR3aa: CASRGTGLSNSGELFF; CDR3nt: TGTGCCAGCAGAGGAACGGGACTTTCCAACTCCGGGGAGCTGTTTTTT
v_gene: TRBV5-1; abundance: -; d_gene: -; j_gene: TRBJ2-7; len: 14; CDR3aa: CASSLRATSYEQYF; CDR3nt: TGCGCCAGCAGCTTGAGGGCCACCTCCTACGAGCAGTACTTC
v_gene: TRBV2; abundance: -; d_gene: TRBD2; j_gene: TRBJ2-2; len: 14; CDR3aa: CASRLAVGGGELFF; CDR3nt: TGTGCCAGCCGACTAGCGGTCGGTGGCGGGGAGCTGTTTTTT
v_gene: TRBV28; abundance: -; d_gene: -; j_gene: TRBJ2-7; len: 14; CDR3aa: CASTQGHQSYEQYF; CDR3nt: TGTGCCAGCACCCAGGGCCATCAGTCCTACGAGCAGTACTTC
v_gene: TRBV5-5; abundance: once; d_gene: -; j_gene: TRBJ1-4; len: 17; CDR3aa: CASSLEADRSLNEKLFF; CDR3nt: TGTGCCAGCAGCTTGGAGGCCGACAGGTCTCTCAATGAAAAACTGTTTTTT
v_gene: TRBV6-1; abundance: -; d_gene: -; j_gene: TRBJ1-2; len: 15; CDR3aa: CASSEDWGLDYGYTF; CDR3nt: TGTGCCAGCAGTGAAGATTGGGGTTTGGACTATGGCTACACCTTC
v_gene: TRBV5-1; abundance: -; d_gene: TRBD2; j_gene: TRBJ2-1; len: 16; CDR3aa: CASSFLAGGSYNEQFF; CDR3nt: TGCGCCAGCAGCTTTCTAGCGGGGGGCTCCTACAATGAGCAGTTCTTC
v_gene: TRBV25-1; abundance: -; d_gene: -; j_gene: TRBJ1-1; len: 14; CDR3aa: CASSATGSGTEAFF; CDR3nt: TGTGCCAGCAGTGCTACAGGCTCGGGTACTGAAGCTTTCTTT
v_gene: TRBV7-6; abundance: -; d_gene: -; j_gene: TRBJ2-3; len: 15; CDR3aa: CASSIRMGTGDTQYF; CDR3nt: TGTGCCAGCAGTATTAGGATGGGGACGGGAGATACGCAGTATTTT
v_gene: TRBV5-1; abundance: -; d_gene: TRBD2; j_gene: TRBJ2-3; len: 15; CDR3aa: CASSLGSGGQDTQYF; CDR3nt: TGCGCCAGCAGCTTAGGAAGCGGGGGCCAAGATACGCAGTATTTT
v_gene: TRBV7-3; abundance: -; d_gene: -; j_gene: TRBJ1-1; len: 14; CDR3aa: CASSIGPMNTEAFF; CDR3nt: TGTGCCAGCAGCATCGGGCCGATGAACACTGAAGCTTTCTTT
v_gene: TRBV10-2; abundance: once; d_gene: -; j_gene: TRBJ1-2; len: 13; CDR3aa: CASTLGKTYGYTF; CDR3nt: TGCGCCAGCACTCTCGGGAAGACCTATGGCTACACCTTC
v_gene: TRBV7-6; abundance: few; d_gene: -; j_gene: TRBJ1-6; len: 14; CDR3aa: CASSSDRRNSPLHF; CDR3nt: TGTGCCAGCAGCTCAGACCGGCGGAATTCACCCCTCCACTTT
v_gene: TRBV7-8; abundance: -; d_gene: TRBD1; j_gene: TRBJ1-5; len: 14; CDR3aa: CASSRTGDVQPQHF; CDR3nt: TGTGCCAGCAGCCGGACAGGGGATGTACAGCCCCAGCATTTT
v_gene: TRBV7-2; abundance: few; d_gene: TRBD2; j_gene: TRBJ2-1; len: 14; CDR3aa: CASSSTSGYNEQFF; CDR3nt: TGTGCCAGCAGCAGCACTAGCGGGTACAATGAGCAGTTCTTC
v_gene: TRBV23-1; abundance: -; d_gene: -; j_gene: TRBJ1-5; len: 13; CDR3aa: CASSQGSPQPQHF; CDR3nt: TGCGCCAGCAGTCAAGGGTCACCTCAGCCCCAGCATTTT
v_gene: TRBV5-6; abundance: -; d_gene: TRBD1; j_gene: TRBJ1-1; len: 18; CDR3aa: CASSAGLRDSGPGTEAFF; CDR3nt: TGTGCCAGCAGCGCAGGGCTCCGGGACAGTGGACCGGGCACTGAAGCTTTCTTT